This T cell receptor (beta chain) was recovered during a study of blood T cell repertoires in COVID-19. The CDR3 is 16 amino acids. The germline V gene has CDR1 LGHNA and CDR2 YNFKEQ. Trimming took off 1 base at V and 6 bases at J, with 15 bases between the two ends. TCRdb keeps only in-frame clones here, not all; method: immunoSEQ multiplex PCR. The sample lists roughly 370,000 clones, around 87% occurring once. A few counts support this clone. This clonotype originated in a woman aged 45-65 years who had recovered from COVID-19. The chain is built from TRBV4-2 and TRBJ1-4; a possible D gene is TRBD1 (5 bases). The sample was PBMCs or T cells enriched from blood (not recorded which). CDR3 DNA sequence: TGTGCCAGCAGCCAAGTGGTCCAGGGTTGGGATGAAAAACTGTTTTTT. Translating gives CASSQVVQGWDEKLFF.